This entry is about one TCR beta chain. This record comes from a study of blood T cell repertoires in COVID-19. At the level of the study: From the United States, Italy and Spain came samples of acute and convalescent COVID-19.

Sequencing used immunoSEQ multiplex PCR; TCRdb keeps in-frame clones, though not all of them. The table includes 98,000 or so clones, approximately 85% detected once. The sample taken for sequencing was peripheral blood. This clonotype originated in a human donor in a cohort sampled during active COVID-19.

CDR3 in amino acids: CASSYRTEGSTDTQYF. The CDR3, as DNA: TGTGCCAGCAGTTACCGGACCGAGGGAAGCACAGATACGCAGTATTTT. V and J are TRBV6-5 and TRBJ2-3, with a tentative D call TRBD2 (5 bases). This CDR3 is 16 amino acids long. Between the trimmed V and J ends, which lost 2 bases and 0 bases, there was a span of 12 bases. Germline lookup yields CDR1 MNHEY and CDR2 SVGAGI.